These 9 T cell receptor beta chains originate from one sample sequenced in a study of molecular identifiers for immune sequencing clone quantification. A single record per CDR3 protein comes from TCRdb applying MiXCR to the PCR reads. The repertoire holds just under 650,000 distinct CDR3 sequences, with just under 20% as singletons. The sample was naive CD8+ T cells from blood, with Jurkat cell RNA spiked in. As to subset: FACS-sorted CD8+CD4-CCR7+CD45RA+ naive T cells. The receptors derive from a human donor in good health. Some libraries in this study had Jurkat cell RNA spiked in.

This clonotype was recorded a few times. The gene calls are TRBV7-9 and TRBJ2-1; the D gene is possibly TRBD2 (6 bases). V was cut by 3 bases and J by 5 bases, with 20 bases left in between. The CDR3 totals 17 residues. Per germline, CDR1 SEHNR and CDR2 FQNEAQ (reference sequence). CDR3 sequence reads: CASSFVMRGTEHNEQFF. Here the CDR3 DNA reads TGTGCCAGCAGCTTTGTAATGCGCGGGACCGAGCACAATGAGCAGTTCTTC.

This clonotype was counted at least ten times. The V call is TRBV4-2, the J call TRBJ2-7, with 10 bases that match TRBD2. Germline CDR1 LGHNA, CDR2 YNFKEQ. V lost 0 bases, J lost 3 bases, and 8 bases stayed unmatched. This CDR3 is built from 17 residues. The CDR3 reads CASSQEGWGLASYEQYF. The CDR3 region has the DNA TGTGCCAGCAGCCAAGAAGGTTGGGGACTAGCGAGCTACGAGCAGTACTTC.

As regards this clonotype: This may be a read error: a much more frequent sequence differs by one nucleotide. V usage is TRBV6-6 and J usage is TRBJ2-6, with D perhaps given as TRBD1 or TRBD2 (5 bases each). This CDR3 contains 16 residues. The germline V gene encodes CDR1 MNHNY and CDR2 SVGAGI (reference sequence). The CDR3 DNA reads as TGTGCCACCAGACGGGACGCTTACTCTGGGGCCGACGTCCTGACTTTC. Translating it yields CATRRDAYSGADVLTF.

CDR3 nucleotides: TGTGCCAGCAGTCAGACTTCTAGCGGGAACTTCTACCCGTCAACTATCTCCTACAATGAGCAGTTCTTC. This codes for CASSQTSSGNFYPSTISYNEQFF. The chain employs TRBV7-9 and TRBJ2-1; TRBD2 aligns across 9 bases. Germline-derived CDR1 and CDR2 are SEHNR and FQNEAQ (reference sequence). The CDR3 has 23 residues. With 6 bases clipped from V and 0 bases from J, the junction kept 27 bases outside the gene matches.

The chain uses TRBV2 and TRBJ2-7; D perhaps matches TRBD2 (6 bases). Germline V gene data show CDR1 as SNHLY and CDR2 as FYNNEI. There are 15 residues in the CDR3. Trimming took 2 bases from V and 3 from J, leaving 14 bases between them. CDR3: CASSEFSSVNYEQYF. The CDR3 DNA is TGTGCCAGCAGTGAATTTTCTAGCGTAAACTACGAGCAGTACTTC.

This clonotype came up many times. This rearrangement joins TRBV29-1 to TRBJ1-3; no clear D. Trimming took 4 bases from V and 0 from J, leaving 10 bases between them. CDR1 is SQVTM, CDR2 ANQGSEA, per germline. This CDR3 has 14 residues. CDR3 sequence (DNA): TGCAGCGTTGCGACGGCCAACTCTGGAAACACCATATATTTT. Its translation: CSVATANSGNTIYF.

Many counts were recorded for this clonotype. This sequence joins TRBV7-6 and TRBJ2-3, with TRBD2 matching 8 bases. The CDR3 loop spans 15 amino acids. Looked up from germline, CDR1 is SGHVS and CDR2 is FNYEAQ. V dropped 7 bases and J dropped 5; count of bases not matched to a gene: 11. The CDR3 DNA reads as TGTGCCAGCACCACAGTAGCGGGAAGTGGAGATACGCAGTATTTT. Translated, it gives CASTTVAGSGDTQYF.

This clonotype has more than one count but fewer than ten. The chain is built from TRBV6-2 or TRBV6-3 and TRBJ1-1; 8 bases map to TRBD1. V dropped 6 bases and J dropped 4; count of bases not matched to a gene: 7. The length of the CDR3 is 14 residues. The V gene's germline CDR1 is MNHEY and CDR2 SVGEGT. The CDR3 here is CASRPQGAGTEAFF. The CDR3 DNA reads TGTGCCAGCAGACCTCAGGGGGCCGGCACTGAAGCTTTCTTT.

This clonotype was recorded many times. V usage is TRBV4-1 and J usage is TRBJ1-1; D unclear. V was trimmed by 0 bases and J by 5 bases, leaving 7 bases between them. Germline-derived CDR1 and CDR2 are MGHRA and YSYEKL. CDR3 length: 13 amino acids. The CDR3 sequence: CASSQEGLTEAFF. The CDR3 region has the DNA TGCGCCAGCAGCCAAGAAGGGTTGACTGAAGCTTTCTTT.